A single sample gave rise to the 32 T cell receptor beta chains below, sequenced in a study of CD8 T cells in ankylosing spondylitis. TCRdb recomputed calls from the 5' RACE reads with MiXCR, one row per CDR3 protein. The sample records hundreds of thousands of distinct CDR3 sequences, 8.2% being singletons. The sample consisted of blood, either unsorted or a sorted T cell fraction (not recorded which). All receptors derive from a female donor with ankylosing spondylitis or in good health (not recorded which).

This clonotype was recorded at least ten times. This sequence joins TRBV20-1 and TRBJ2-7, with D unresolved. There are 14 residues in the CDR3. The germline V and J ends were trimmed by 3 bases and 2 bases, with 14 bases remaining between them. The germline V gene encodes CDR1 DFQATT and CDR2 SNEGSKA (reference sequence). The CDR3 bases are TGCAGTGCTAGTATCGGCGTCATTACCTACGAGCAGTACTTC. Translated: CSASIGVITYEQYF.

This clonotype has ten or more counts. The V gene is TRBV5-1, the J gene TRBJ2-7, with 9 bases matching TRBD1. The V gene's germline CDR1 is SGHRS and CDR2 YFSETQ. After removal of 4 bases from V and 4 bases from J, the junction contained 9 bases not matched to a gene. The CDR3 covers 15 residues. CDR3 sequence reads: CASSHRDRERYEQYF. The CDR3 coding sequence is TGCGCCAGCAGCCACCGGGACAGGGAGCGTTACGAGCAGTACTTC.

This clonotype has a count of ten or more. V gene TRBV10-3 combines with J gene TRBJ2-4; tentatively, D is TRBD2 (6 bases). V dropped 8 bases and J dropped 9 bases, with 17 bases sitting between them. From germline, CDR1 is ENHRY and CDR2 SYGVKD. The CDR3 length is 13 residues. The CDR3 DNA is TGTGCCATCTCTCGGGACCCCGGGGGCATTCAGTACTTC. This encodes CAISRDPGGIQYF.

The chain joins TRBV7-9 to TRBJ2-1; D not resolved. Trimming removed 5 bases from V and 2 bases from J, with 19 bases in between. This CDR3 contains 17 residues. Germline assignment: CDR1 SEHNR and CDR2 FQNEAQ (reference sequence). The CDR3 here is CASSRNPLSETYNEQFF. The CDR3 nucleotides are TGTGCCAGCAGCCGGAATCCCCTCAGCGAGACCTACAATGAGCAGTTCTTC.

This clonotype was detected ten times or more. The V call is TRBV20-1, the J call TRBJ2-7; possibly TRBD1 for D (5 bases). The CDR3 spans 14 residues. From germline, CDR1 is DFQATT and CDR2 SNEGSKA (reference sequence). V lost 0 bases, J lost 3 bases, and 12 bases lay in between. As DNA, the CDR3 is TGCAGTGCTAGAGAACAGGCCACAATCTACGAGCAGTACTTC. Protein product: CSAREQATIYEQYF.

There are many counts of this clonotype. DNA for the CDR3: TGCAGCGTTGCCCCCCAGCGTAGCTCCTACGAGCAGTACTTC. It specifies CSVAPQRSSYEQYF. The V gene is TRBV29-1, the J gene TRBJ2-7; D gene ambiguous. Germline values: CDR1 SQVTM, CDR2 ANQGSEA. Trimming shortened V by 4 bases and J by 0 bases, and 13 bases separated the two germline ends. This CDR3 contains 14 residues.

The table lists this clonotype with many counts. V and J are TRBV6-1 and TRBJ2-2; D remains ambiguous. This CDR3 is built from 10 residues. Germline assignment: CDR1 MNHNS and CDR2 SASEGT. V was trimmed by 11 bases and J by 3 bases, leaving 4 bases between them. In DNA form, the CDR3 reads TGTGCCCTATACACCGGGGAGCTGTTTTTT. This translates into CALYTGELFF.

This clonotype was observed at least ten times. The chain employs TRBV6-6 and TRBJ1-3; D is uncertain. The CDR3 extends over 13 amino acids. V was pared by 8 bases and J by 0 bases, with 8 bases between. CDR1 MNHNY and CDR2 SVGAGI come from the germline V gene (reference sequence). The CDR3 reads CASLFASGNTIYF. CDR3 nucleotide sequence: TGTGCCAGCCTCTTCGCCTCTGGAAACACCATATATTTT.

The sample holds many counts of this clonotype. The chain carries TRBV12-3 or TRBV12-4 and TRBJ1-1; D remains ambiguous. The CDR3 runs 14 residues. V dropped 7 bases and J dropped 4 bases, with 16 bases sitting between them. For the CDR3, the DNA is TGTGCCAGCACCCTGGTGGGTTTTGGCACTGAAGCTTTCTTT. Translating gives CASTLVGFGTEAFF.

The chain joins TRBV15 to TRBJ2-3; 7 nucleotides match TRBD2. From germline, CDR1 is LNHNV and CDR2 YYDKDF (reference sequence). The CDR3 has 15 residues. V was clipped by 5 bases and J by 5 bases; unmatched bases: 10. The CDR3 coding sequence is TGTGCCACCAGCGGGAGGCGGGAGAGGGTAGATACGCAGTATTTT. Its protein is CATSGRRERVDTQYF.

Worth noting for this clonotype: A read error is possible here, since a much larger clone lies one base away. This chain uses TRBV20-1 with TRBJ2-5; possibly TRBD2 for D (7 bases). Germline-derived CDR1 and CDR2 are DFQATT and SNEGSKA (reference sequence). This CDR3 has 15 residues. The V gene lost 8 bases and the J gene lost 2 bases, with 21 bases spanning the gap. CDR3 in amino acids: CSTKGTGREQETQYF. The DNA for the CDR3 is TGCAGTACTAAAGGAACAGGGAGGGAACAAGAGACCCAGTACTTC.

The J gene is TRBJ1-6, the V gene TRBV28; tentatively, D is TRBD1 (5 bases). There are 15 residues in the CDR3. The V gene lost 1 base and the J gene lost 8 bases, with 12 bases spanning the gap. Germline CDR1 reads MDHEN; CDR2 reads SYDVKM. Here the CDR3 reads CASSLSGTGYSPLHF. Here the CDR3 DNA reads TGTGCCAGCAGTTTATCCGGGACGGGTTATTCACCCCTCCACTTT.

This clonotype was seen many times. The chain recombines TRBV9 with TRBJ1-4; D is unclear. CDR3 length: 15 amino acids. V was pared by 4 bases and J by 3 bases, with 13 bases between. CDR1 and CDR2 (germline): SGDLS, YYNGEE. CDR3 protein: CASSLRSSANEKLFF. As DNA, the CDR3 is TGTGCCAGCAGCCTCCGGTCGTCAGCTAATGAAAAACTGTTTTTT.

This clonotype was detected ten times or more. The chain joins TRBV27 to TRBJ2-7, with 8 bases fitting TRBD2. The CDR3 runs 17 residues. The V segment lost 5 bases and the J segment 3 bases; nucleotides outside the gene matches: 15. CDR1 is MNHEY, CDR2 SMNVEV, per germline (reference sequence). The CDR3: CASSKGLGRSAGYEQYF. DNA of the CDR3: TGTGCCAGCAGTAAGGGACTAGGCAGGAGTGCTGGCTACGAGCAGTACTTC.

This clonotype has at least ten counts. The rearrangement links TRBV20-1 to TRBJ2-4, with TRBD1 as a possible D gene (6 bases). CDR1 is DFQATT, CDR2 SNEGSKA, per germline (reference sequence). Trimming removed 4 bases from V and 4 bases from J, with 17 bases in between. CDR3 size: 15 residues. The CDR3 DNA reads TGCAGTGCTACCCGAGGGTACAGGGCGAAAAACATTCAGTACTTC. It encodes CSATRGYRAKNIQYF.

This clonotype was counted many times. The rearrangement links TRBV11-2 to TRBJ2-3, with a possible D match to TRBD1 (6 bases). The CDR3 runs 16 residues. CDR1 and CDR2 (germline): SGHAT, FQNNGV. V lost 0 bases, J lost 6 bases, and 16 bases lay in between. CDR3 bases: TGTGCCAGCAGCTTAGAATCGTACAGGGTCGGGGATACGCAGTATTTT. The encoded protein is CASSLESYRVGDTQYF.

This clonotype was recorded many times. This chain links TRBV4-3 with TRBJ2-5; D is perhaps TRBD1 or TRBD2 (5 bases each). This CDR3 has 15 residues. Trimming took off 6 bases at V and 4 bases at J, with 18 bases between the two ends. Germline V lookup: CDR1 LGHNA, CDR2 YSLEER. CDR3 DNA sequence: TGCGCCAGCAGTAGGACGTTGGGGACCGGAGAGACCCAGTACTTC. Protein: CASSRTLGTGETQYF.

Many counts were recorded for this clonotype. The V and J genes are TRBV9 and TRBJ2-3; D not resolved. Germline CDR1 is SGDLS and CDR2 is YYNGEE. V gave up 0 bases and J gave up 4 bases, with 6 bases separating them. The CDR3 is 13 residues long. The CDR3 coding sequence is TGTGCCAGCAGCGTAGCTGATCCAGATACGCAGTATTTT. Protein sequence: CASSVADPDTQYF.

This clonotype was seen many times. The V and J genes are TRBV7-2 and TRBJ2-7, with D perhaps matching TRBD1 (6 bases). Trimming pared 10 bases from V and 4 bases from J, leaving 17 bases between. CDR3 size: 13 residues. CDR1 is SGHTA and CDR2 is FQGNSA in the germline V gene. Here the CDR3 reads CATEGQFLYEQYF. The CDR3 bases are TGTGCCACCGAAGGACAGTTTTTATACGAGCAGTACTTC.

This chain uses TRBV19 with TRBJ1-1, with TRBD1 identical over 8 bases. J lost 0 bases, V lost 3 bases, and 9 bases had no gene match. CDR1 LNHDA and CDR2 SQIVND come from the germline V gene (reference sequence). This CDR3 has 17 amino acids. The CDR3 bases are TGTGCCAGTAGTATGATGACGACAGGGGTTTTGAACACTGAAGCTTTCTTT. It is translated as CASSMMTTGVLNTEAFF.

This clonotype has more than one count but fewer than ten. The V gene is TRBV30, the J gene TRBJ1-4, with D perhaps TRBD1 (5 bases). The CDR3 loop spans 11 amino acids. Germline-derived CDR1 and CDR2 are GTSNPN and SVGIG (reference sequence). The CDR3 loop reads CARGFGEKLFF. In nucleotides, the CDR3 is TGTGCACGGGGGTTTGGGGAAAAACTGTTTTTT.

In this sample, this clonotype turned up many times. The chain employs TRBV9 and TRBJ2-7; possibly TRBD2 for D (6 bases). In germline, CDR1 is SGDLS, CDR2 YYNGEE. The CDR3 spans 15 residues. V was clipped by 3 bases and J by 2 bases, with 15 bases between them. CDR3 DNA sequence: TGTGCCAGCAGCGAGGGCCGGGACTCCGCCTACGAGCAGTACTTC. It is translated as CASSEGRDSAYEQYF.

This clonotype appeared many times. The chain joins TRBV29-1 to TRBJ1-1; D is unclear. This CDR3 comprises 11 residues. Trimming stripped 6 bases from V and 1 base from J, with 6 bases between. CDR1 is SQVTM, CDR2 ANQGSEA, per germline. Here the CDR3 DNA reads TGCAGCGTGTATAGGAACACTGAAGCTTTCTTT. Translating gives CSVYRNTEAFF.

Notes on this clonotype: A junction boundary mismatches the germline segment, possibly from a read error. This rearrangement joins TRBV6-2 or TRBV6-3 to TRBJ2-7; the match to TRBD1 covers 7 bases. Germline V lookup: CDR1 MNHEY, CDR2 SVGEGT. This CDR3 region has 15 residues. The CDR3 DNA follows: TGTGCCAGCAGCGACGGGACAGCAAACTCCTACGAACAGTACTTC. Translating gives CASSDGTANSYEQYF.

This clonotype occurred many times. This chain connects TRBV20-1 to TRBJ2-1; D may match TRBD1 or TRBD2 (5 bases each). The V gene's germline CDR1 is DFQATT and CDR2 SNEGSKA (reference sequence). The germline V and J ends were trimmed by 8 bases and 4 bases, with 18 bases remaining between them. The CDR3 is 14 amino acids. CDR3 sequence (DNA): TGCAGTCAGGGACGCCCCGGAGTTTACAATGAGCAGTTCTTC. It is translated as CSQGRPGVYNEQFF.

There are many counts of this clonotype. V is TRBV7-9 and J is TRBJ2-5; 9 nucleotides agree with TRBD2. The CDR3 has 16 residues. With V trimmed by 2 bases and J by 7 bases, 11 bases remained unmatched. The germline CDR1 and CDR2 sequences are SEHNR and FQNEAQ (reference sequence). CDR3 sequence: CASSLRTSAARVTQYF. The CDR3 DNA follows: TGTGCCAGCAGCTTAAGGACTAGCGCCGCCAGGGTGACCCAGTACTTC.

This clonotype was detected ten times or more. The rearrangement links TRBV4-3 to TRBJ1-2, with TRBD1 matching 8 bases. In germline, CDR1 is LGHNA, CDR2 YSLEER. The CDR3 is made up of 16 amino acids. J gave up 3 bases and V 4 bases, and 10 bases lay outside the gene matches. CDR3 region: CASSPSIGQGHYGYTF. The CDR3 DNA follows: TGCGCCAGCAGCCCATCAATCGGACAGGGACACTATGGCTACACCTTC.

This clonotype was observed at least ten times. The chain has TRBV3-1 and TRBJ2-5; D possibly corresponds to TRBD2 (5 bases). In germline, CDR1 is LGHDT, CDR2 YNNKEL (reference sequence). Between the trimmed V and J ends, which lost 6 bases and 4 bases, there was a span of 9 bases. The CDR3 has 12 residues. Written as DNA, the CDR3 is TGTGCCAGCAGAGCGGTGGGAGAGACCCAGTACTTC. Translated, it gives CASRAVGETQYF.

The rearrangement uses TRBV2 and TRBJ2-1; weak D call: TRBD2 (6 bases). CDR1 and CDR2 (germline): SNHLY, FYNNEI. The CDR3 loop spans 13 amino acids. The V end was cut by 6 bases, the J end by 6 bases, with 12 bases between. CDR3 coding DNA: TGTGCCAGCAGCGCACCTAGCGTCAATGAGCAGTTCTTC. Protein sequence: CASSAPSVNEQFF.

This clonotype was counted at least ten times. The chain recombines TRBV6-1 with TRBJ1-1, with 7 positions matching TRBD1. The trim removed 7 bases at V and 1 base at J, leaving 3 bases unmatched. Germline V gene sequence: CDR1 MNHNS, CDR2 SASEGT. The CDR3 spans 13 residues. CDR3 sequence reads: CASIRTGNTEAFF. Here the CDR3 DNA reads TGTGCCAGCATTCGGACAGGGAACACTGAAGCTTTCTTT.

This chain connects TRBV7-6 to TRBJ1-1; D unresolved. The CDR3 runs to 12 residues. The ends were cut back, 5 bases at V and 3 bases at J, with 7 bases in the middle. Germline V CDR1 and CDR2: SGHVS, FNYEAQ. Here the CDR3 reads CASSPEDTEAFF. For the CDR3, the DNA is TGTGCCAGCAGCCCCGAGGACACTGAAGCTTTCTTT.

This clonotype was counted many times. The chain has TRBV7-8 and TRBJ2-5; D call uncertain. CDR1 and CDR2 from the germline V gene are SGHVS and FQNEAQ. The V end was cut by 5 bases, the J end by 2 bases, with 12 bases between. This CDR3 has 14 amino acids. CDR3 in DNA: TGTGCCAGCAGCCGAAGACGAGATCAAGAGACCCAGTACTTC. Amino acid sequence: CASSRRRDQETQYF.